This T cell receptor (beta chain) derives from a study of T cell repertoires in cytomegalovirus infection. Overall study results and limits: Based on cumulative public TCR beta family frequency, carriers of CMV plus the relevant HLA were identified.

In this sample, this clonotype turned up a few times. Its antigen remains unidentified. This CDR3 has 15 amino acids. Germline V lookup: CDR1 SGHTA, CDR2 FQGNSA. The V and J ends lost 1 base and 0 bases respectively, with 9 bases between them. TCRdb re-called the reads through MiXCR, storing one row per CDR3 protein. The sample lists 680,000 or so distinct CDR3 sequences, 35% occurring once. The source material was PBMCs. This receptor was taken from a human donor in good health (CMV status not recorded). Some clones in this sample may be carry-over from other donors' samples. The gene calls are TRBV7-2 and TRBJ1-1; TRBD1 is a possible D gene (5 bases). For the CDR3, the DNA is TGTGCCAGCAGCTTAGGACAGATGGTGAACACTGAAGCTTTCTTT. Its translation: CASSLGQMVNTEAFF.